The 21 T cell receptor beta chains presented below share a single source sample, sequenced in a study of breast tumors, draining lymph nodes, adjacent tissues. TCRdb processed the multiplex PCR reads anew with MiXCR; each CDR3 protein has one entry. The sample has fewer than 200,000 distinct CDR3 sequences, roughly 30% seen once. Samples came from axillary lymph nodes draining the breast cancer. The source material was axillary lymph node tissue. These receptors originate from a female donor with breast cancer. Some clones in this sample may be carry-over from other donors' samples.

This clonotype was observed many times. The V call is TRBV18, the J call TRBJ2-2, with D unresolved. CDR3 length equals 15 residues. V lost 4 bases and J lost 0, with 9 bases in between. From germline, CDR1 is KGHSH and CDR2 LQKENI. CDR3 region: CASSRGQANTGELFF. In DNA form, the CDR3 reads TGTGCCAGCTCACGGGGTCAGGCGAACACCGGGGAGCTGTTTTTT. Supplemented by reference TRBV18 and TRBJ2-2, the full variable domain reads NAGVMQNPRHLVRRRGQEARLRCSPMKGHSHVYWYRQLPEEGLKFMVYLQKENIIDESGMPKERFSAEFPKEGPSILRIQQVVRGDSAAYFCASSRGQANTGELFFGEGSRLTVL.

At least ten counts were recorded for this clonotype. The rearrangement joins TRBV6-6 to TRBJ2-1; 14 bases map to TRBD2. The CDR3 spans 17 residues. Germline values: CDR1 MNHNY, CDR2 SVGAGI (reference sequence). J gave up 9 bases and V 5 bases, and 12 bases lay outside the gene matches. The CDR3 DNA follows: TGTGCCAGCAGTGACGCCTTGGGGACTAGCGGGGGAGGTGAGCAGTTCTTC. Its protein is CASSDALGTSGGGEQFF.

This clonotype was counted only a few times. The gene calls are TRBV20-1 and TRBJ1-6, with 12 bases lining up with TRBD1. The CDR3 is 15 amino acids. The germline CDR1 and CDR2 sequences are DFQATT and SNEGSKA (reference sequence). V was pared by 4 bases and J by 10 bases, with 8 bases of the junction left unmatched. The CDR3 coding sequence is TGCAGTGCTAATACCGGGACAGGGGGCAGATCACCCCTCCACTTT. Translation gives CSANTGTGGRSPLHF.

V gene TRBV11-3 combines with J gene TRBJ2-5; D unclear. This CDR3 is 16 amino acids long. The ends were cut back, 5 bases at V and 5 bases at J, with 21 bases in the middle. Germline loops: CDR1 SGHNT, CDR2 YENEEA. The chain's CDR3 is CASSPLSPLVGETQYF. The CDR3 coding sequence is TGTGCCAGCAGCCCTCTTAGCCCATTGGTGGGGGAGACCCAGTACTTC.

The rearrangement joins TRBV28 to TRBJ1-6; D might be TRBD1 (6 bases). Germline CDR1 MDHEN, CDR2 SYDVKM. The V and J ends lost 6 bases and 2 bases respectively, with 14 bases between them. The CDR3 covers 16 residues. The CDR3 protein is CASRETGTPYNSPLHF. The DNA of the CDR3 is TGTGCCAGCAGGGAAACAGGGACCCCCTATAATTCACCCCTCCACTTT.

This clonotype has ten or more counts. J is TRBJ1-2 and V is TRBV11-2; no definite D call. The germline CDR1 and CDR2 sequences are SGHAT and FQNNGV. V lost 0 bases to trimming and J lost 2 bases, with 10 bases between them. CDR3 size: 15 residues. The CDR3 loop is CASSLDPSGNYGYTF. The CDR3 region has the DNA TGTGCCAGCAGCTTAGATCCCTCGGGGAACTATGGCTACACCTTC.

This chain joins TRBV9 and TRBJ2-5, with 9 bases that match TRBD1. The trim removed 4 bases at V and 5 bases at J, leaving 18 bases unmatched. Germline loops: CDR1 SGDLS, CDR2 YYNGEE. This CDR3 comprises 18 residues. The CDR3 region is CASSPNLQGAGSPETQYF. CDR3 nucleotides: TGTGCCAGCAGCCCTAACCTACAGGGGGCGGGCAGCCCGGAGACCCAGTACTTC.

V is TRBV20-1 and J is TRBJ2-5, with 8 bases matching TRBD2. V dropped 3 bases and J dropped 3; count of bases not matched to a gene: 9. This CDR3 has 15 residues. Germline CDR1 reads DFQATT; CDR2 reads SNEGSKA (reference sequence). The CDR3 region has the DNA TGCAGTGCTAGCCCCGTTAATAGCGGGAAAGAGACCCAGTACTTC. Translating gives CSASPVNSGKETQYF.

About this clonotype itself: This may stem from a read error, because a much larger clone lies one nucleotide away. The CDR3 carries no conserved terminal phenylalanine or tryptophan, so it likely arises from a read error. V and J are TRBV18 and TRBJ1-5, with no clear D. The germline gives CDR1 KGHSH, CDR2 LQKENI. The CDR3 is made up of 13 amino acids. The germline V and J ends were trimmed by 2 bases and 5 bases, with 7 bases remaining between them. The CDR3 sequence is CASSPSEDQPQHL. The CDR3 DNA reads TGTGCCAGCTCACCATCGGAGGATCAGCCCCAGCATCTT.

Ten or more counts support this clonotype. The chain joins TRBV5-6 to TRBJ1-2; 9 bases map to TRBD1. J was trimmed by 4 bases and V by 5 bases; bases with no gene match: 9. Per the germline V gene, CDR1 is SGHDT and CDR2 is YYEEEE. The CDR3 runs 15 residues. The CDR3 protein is CASSPMGQGGYGYTF. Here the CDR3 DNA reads TGTGCCAGCAGTCCTATGGGACAGGGAGGCTATGGCTACACCTTC.

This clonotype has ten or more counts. CDR3 sequence: CASSSGQGPYGYTF. For the CDR3, the DNA is TGTGCCAGCAGTTCGGGACAGGGGCCCTATGGCTACACCTTC. The V and J genes are TRBV12-3 or TRBV12-4 and TRBJ1-2; 10 nucleotides align to TRBD1. The junction had 3 bases not matched to a gene; V was cut back by 4 bases and J by 4 bases. CDR3 length equals 14 residues.

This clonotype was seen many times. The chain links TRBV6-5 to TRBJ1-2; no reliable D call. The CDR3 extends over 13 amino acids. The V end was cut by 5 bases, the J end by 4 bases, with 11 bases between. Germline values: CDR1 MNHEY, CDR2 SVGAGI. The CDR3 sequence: CASSHGPFYGYTF. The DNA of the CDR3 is TGTGCCAGCAGTCACGGACCATTCTATGGCTACACCTTC.

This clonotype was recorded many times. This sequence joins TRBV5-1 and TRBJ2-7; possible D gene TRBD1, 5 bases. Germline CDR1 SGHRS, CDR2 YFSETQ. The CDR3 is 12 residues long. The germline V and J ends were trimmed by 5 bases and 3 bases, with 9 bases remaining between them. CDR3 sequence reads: CASRTDNYEQYF. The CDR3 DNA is TGCGCCAGCAGAACGGACAACTACGAGCAGTACTTC.

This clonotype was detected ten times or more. DNA for the CDR3: TGCAGTGCTCGCGCCATCGGGACAGGGTCCGAAAAACTGTTTTTT. It codes for CSARAIGTGSEKLFF. The chain links TRBV20-1 to TRBJ1-4, with 9 bases lining up with TRBD1. Per the germline V gene, CDR1 is DFQATT and CDR2 is SNEGSKA (reference sequence). The V gene end was trimmed by 5 bases and the J gene end by 8 bases; junction bases not matched to a gene: 12. The CDR3 consists of 15 residues.

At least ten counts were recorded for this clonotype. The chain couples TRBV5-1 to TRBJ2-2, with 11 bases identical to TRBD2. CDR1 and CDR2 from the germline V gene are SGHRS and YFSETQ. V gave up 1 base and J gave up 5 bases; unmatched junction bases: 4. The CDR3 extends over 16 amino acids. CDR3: CASSLRLAGTTGELFF. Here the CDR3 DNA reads TGCGCCAGCAGCTTGCGACTAGCGGGGACTACCGGGGAGCTGTTTTTT. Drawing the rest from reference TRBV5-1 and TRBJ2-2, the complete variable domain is KAGVTQTPRYLIKTRGQQVTLSCSPISGHRSVSWYQQTPGQGLQFLFEYFSETQRNKGNFPGRFSGRQFSNSRSEMNVSTLELGDSALYLCASSLRLAGTTGELFFGEGSRLTVL.

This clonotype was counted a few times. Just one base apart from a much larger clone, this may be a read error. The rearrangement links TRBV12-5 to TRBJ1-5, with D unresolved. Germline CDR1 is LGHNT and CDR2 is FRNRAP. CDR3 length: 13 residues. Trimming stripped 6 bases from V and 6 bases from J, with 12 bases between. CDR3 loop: CASGHGFGQPQHF. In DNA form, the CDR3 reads TGTGCTAGTGGACACGGTTTCGGTCAGCCCCAGCATTTT.

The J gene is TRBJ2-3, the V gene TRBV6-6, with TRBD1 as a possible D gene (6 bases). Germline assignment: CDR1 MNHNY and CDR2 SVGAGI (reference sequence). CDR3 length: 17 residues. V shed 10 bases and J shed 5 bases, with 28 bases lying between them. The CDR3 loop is CATSHLLDSPTLDTQYF. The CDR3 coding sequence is TGTGCCACCAGCCATTTGTTGGACAGCCCAACCTTAGATACGCAGTATTTT.

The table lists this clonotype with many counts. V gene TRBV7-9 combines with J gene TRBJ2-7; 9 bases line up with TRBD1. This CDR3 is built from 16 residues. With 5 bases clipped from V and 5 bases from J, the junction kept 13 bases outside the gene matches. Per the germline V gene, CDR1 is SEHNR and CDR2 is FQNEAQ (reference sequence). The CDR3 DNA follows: TGTGCCAGCAGCACGAACCGGGACAGGGTTTTCGACGAGCAGTACTTC. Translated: CASSTNRDRVFDEQYF.

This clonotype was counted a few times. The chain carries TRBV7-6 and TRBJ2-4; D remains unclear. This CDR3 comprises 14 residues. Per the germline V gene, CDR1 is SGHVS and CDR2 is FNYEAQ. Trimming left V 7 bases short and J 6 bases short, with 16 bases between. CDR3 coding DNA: TGTGCCAGCACCAAGGGTGGAGTGGGAAACATTCAGTACTTC. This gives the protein CASTKGGVGNIQYF. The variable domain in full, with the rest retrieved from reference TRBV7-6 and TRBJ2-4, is GAGVSQSPRYKVTKRGQDVALRCDPISGHVSLYWYRQALGQGPEFLTYFNYEAQQDKSGLPNDRFSAERPEGSISTLTIQRTEQRDSAMYRCASTKGGVGNIQYFGAGTRLSVL.

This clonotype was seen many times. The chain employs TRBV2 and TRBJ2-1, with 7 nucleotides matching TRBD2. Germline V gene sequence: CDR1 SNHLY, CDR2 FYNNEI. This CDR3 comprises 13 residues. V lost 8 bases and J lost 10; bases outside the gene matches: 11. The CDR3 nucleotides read TGTGCCAGCGAACTAGCGAGCCTGGGCGAGCAGTTCTTC. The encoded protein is CASELASLGEQFF.

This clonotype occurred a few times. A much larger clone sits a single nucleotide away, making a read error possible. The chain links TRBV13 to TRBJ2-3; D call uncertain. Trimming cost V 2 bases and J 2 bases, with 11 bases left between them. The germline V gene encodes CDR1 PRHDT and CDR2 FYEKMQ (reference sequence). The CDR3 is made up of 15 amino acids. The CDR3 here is CASSLPHSYTDTQYF. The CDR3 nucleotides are TGTGCCAGCAGCTTACCCCATTCTTACACAGATACGCAGTATTTT.